Listed below are T cell receptor beta chains from one sample, sequenced in a study of blood T cell repertoires in COVID-19. Here immunoSEQ multiplex PCR was the method, and the copy in TCRdb shows in-frame clones only, minus some. The table has 200,000 or so clones, around 81% seen once. Sequenced sample: PBMCs or T cells enriched from blood (not recorded which). The receptors were gathered from a middle-aged man who had recovered from COVID-19. Each CDR3 is given with its conserved first and last residue. The D gene is left open where the match is weak. Size values are once, few and many counts, or a class for expanded clones, and some rows have none.

v_gene: TRBV7-9; d_gene: NA; j_gene: TRBJ1-3; abundance: few; CDR3nt: TGTGCCAGCTCCCTACGGGAACTCTCTGGAAACACCATATATTTT; CDR3aa: CASSLRELSGNTIYF
v_gene: TRBV7-9; d_gene: TRBD1; j_gene: TRBJ1-1; abundance: NA; CDR3nt: TGTGCCAGCAGCTTAGATCAGGGGGCGGGGAACACTGAAGCTTTCTTT; CDR3aa: CASSLDQGAGNTEAFF
v_gene: TRBV10-3; d_gene: TRBD2; j_gene: TRBJ2-7; abundance: NA; CDR3nt: TGTGCCATCAGTCCCCCCCCGGGGGGGGCCGGGGTTTCCGAGCAGTACTTC; CDR3aa: CAISPPPGGAGVSEQYF
v_gene: TRBV6-5; d_gene: TRBD1; j_gene: TRBJ1-6; abundance: once; CDR3nt: TGTGCCAGCGGAGAGAGACAGGGACCTCTTTCACCCCTCCACTTT; CDR3aa: CASGERQGPLSPLHF
v_gene: TRBV6-2/TRBV6-3; d_gene: NA; j_gene: TRBJ2-7; abundance: NA; CDR3nt: TGTGCCAGCAGCCGGACAGAGTCCTACGAGCAGTACTTC; CDR3aa: CASSRTESYEQYF
v_gene: TRBV15; d_gene: NA; j_gene: TRBJ1-2; abundance: NA; CDR3nt: TGTGCCACCACCCTCGACCAGGGATCCTCTGGCTACACCTTC; CDR3aa: CATTLDQGSSGYTF
v_gene: TRBV7-9; d_gene: NA; j_gene: TRBJ2-5; abundance: few; CDR3nt: TGTGCCAGCAGCCGTCAATTACTACCGGAGACCCAGTACTTC; CDR3aa: CASSRQLLPETQYF
v_gene: TRBV30; d_gene: NA; j_gene: TRBJ1-3; abundance: NA; CDR3nt: TGTGCCTGGGGGGCAGGGGACCCCGGAAACACCATATATTTT; CDR3aa: CAWGAGDPGNTIYF
v_gene: TRBV30; d_gene: NA; j_gene: TRBJ1-2; abundance: NA; CDR3nt: TGTGCCTGGAGTGGCGGGGCTAACTATGGCTACACCTTC; CDR3aa: CAWSGGANYGYTF
v_gene: TRBV4-3; d_gene: TRBD2; j_gene: TRBJ2-1; abundance: once; CDR3nt: TGCGCCAGCAGCCCGCGCGGGACTAGCGACGGTGAGCAGTTCTTC; CDR3aa: CASSPRGTSDGEQFF
v_gene: TRBV6-5; d_gene: NA; j_gene: TRBJ1-5; abundance: few; CDR3nt: TGTGCCAGCCAACCGAGGGGACAAGTCAATCAGCCCCAGCATTTT; CDR3aa: CASQPRGQVNQPQHF
v_gene: TRBV11-1; d_gene: TRBD1; j_gene: TRBJ2-7; abundance: NA; CDR3nt: TGTGCCAGCAGCCCTCGACAGGGGGCTAACTCCTACGAGCAGTACTTC; CDR3aa: CASSPRQGANSYEQYF
v_gene: TRBV6-1; d_gene: NA; j_gene: TRBJ2-2; abundance: few; CDR3nt: TGTGCCAGCAGTGAAGGCGAGCCCGGGGAGCTGTTTTTT; CDR3aa: CASSEGEPGELFF
v_gene: TRBV9; d_gene: NA; j_gene: TRBJ1-4; abundance: NA; CDR3nt: TGTGCCAGCAGCGTAGACCAGGGCTCAAATGAAAAACTGTTTTTT; CDR3aa: CASSVDQGSNEKLFF
v_gene: TRBV6-5; d_gene: NA; j_gene: TRBJ2-1; abundance: NA; CDR3nt: TGTGCCAGCAGTCAGGACAGAACCTACAATGAGCAGTTCTTC; CDR3aa: CASSQDRTYNEQFF
v_gene: TRBV2; d_gene: TRBD1; j_gene: TRBJ1-4; abundance: few; CDR3nt: TGTGCCAGCAGGTTCGGGGGACAGTTTAATGAAAAACTGTTTTTT; CDR3aa: CASRFGGQFNEKLFF
v_gene: TRBV28; d_gene: NA; j_gene: TRBJ1-2; abundance: NA; CDR3nt: TGTGCCAGCAGTTTCAGGGTCGGCGGCTACACCTTC; CDR3aa: CASSFRVGGYTF
v_gene: TRBV5-1; d_gene: TRBD1; j_gene: TRBJ1-6; abundance: NA; CDR3nt: TGCGCCAGCAGCCCAGGACAGGGAGATAATTCACCCCTCCACTTT; CDR3aa: CASSPGQGDNSPLHF